Included here is one T cell receptor beta chain sequence, with context. Trimming pared 4 bases from V and 1 base from J, leaving 10 bases between. CDR1 and CDR2 (germline): ENHRY, SYGVKD. The CDR3 contains 14 residues. The data originate from a study of T cell changes during pregnancy in multiple sclerosis. The data were produced by immunoSEQ multiplex PCR, yet TCRdb's version contains in-frame clones alone and is incomplete. The data show around 60,000 clones, about 93% seen once. The sample here was CD4+ T cells from peripheral blood mononuclear cells, taken before pregnancy. The TCR originated in a female donor with multiple sclerosis, enrolled in a pregnancy study. This sequence joins TRBV10-3 and TRBJ1-2; the D gene is possibly TRBD1 (5 bases). CDR3 sequence: CAISGGGNNYGYTF. CDR3 DNA: TGTGCCATCAGTGGTGGGGGGAATAACTATGGCTACACCTTC.